These T cell receptor beta chains were read from a single sample in a study of blood T cell repertoires in COVID-19. Assay used: immunoSEQ multiplex PCR; TCRdb lists only in-frame clones, some missing. Of more than 200,000 clones listed, approximately 90% are singletons. The sample consisted of PBMCs or T cells enriched from blood (not recorded which). These TCRs come from a man aged 40-55 years who had recovered from COVID-19. Each CDR3 is given with its conserved first and last residue. The D gene is left open where the match is weak. Size values are once, few and many counts, or a class for expanded clones, and some rows have none.

>TRBV9|.|TRBJ1-2|.
CASQGSYGYTF
TGTGCCAGCCAAGGGAGCTATGGCTACACCTTC
>TRBV9|TRBD1|TRBJ1-6|.
CASSHSGTERSPLHF
TGTGCCAGCAGCCATAGCGGGACAGAACGATCACCCCTCCACTTT
>TRBV29-1|TRBD1|TRBJ1-1|.
CSVGGGTGVNTEAFF
TGCAGCGTTGGAGGGGGTACAGGGGTGAACACTGAAGCTTTCTTT
>TRBV18|TRBD2|TRBJ2-7|.
CASSTGTSGGSYEQYF
TGTGCCAGCTCAACCGGGACTAGCGGAGGCTCCTACGAGCAGTACTTC
>TRBV5-4|TRBD1|TRBJ2-7|.
CASSHPGQGSYEQYF
TGTGCCAGCAGCCATCCGGGACAGGGCTCCTACGAGCAGTACTTC
>TRBV7-9|.|TRBJ1-6|.
CASTWDSNNSPLHF
TGTGCCAGCACTTGGGACTCCAATAATTCACCCCTCCACTTT
>TRBV3-1/TRBV3-2|TRBD2|TRBJ2-1|.
CASSRVPGLAGGGLEQFF
TGTGCCAGCAGCCGTGTGCCGGGACTAGCGGGGGGAGGTTTAGAGCAGTTCTTC
>TRBV30|TRBD1|TRBJ2-7|.
CAWSQPGQGYEQYF
TGTGCCTGGAGCCAGCCGGGACAGGGGTACGAGCAGTACTTC
>TRBV30|TRBD1|TRBJ1-5|.
CAWTHPDRGQPQHF
TGTGCCTGGACACACCCCGACAGGGGCCAGCCCCAGCATTTT
>TRBV19|TRBD1|TRBJ2-3|.
CASSPRGQGASDTQYF
TGTGCCAGTAGTCCCCGGGGACAGGGGGCTTCAGATACGCAGTATTTT
>TRBV7-2|TRBD2|TRBJ2-1|.
CASSLALAGFRGEQFF
TGTGCCAGCAGCTTAGCGCTAGCGGGGTTTCGGGGTGAGCAGTTCTTC
>TRBV7-9|.|TRBJ1-4|.
CASSPGLTNEKLFF
TGTGCCAGCAGCCCAGGGCTTACTAATGAAAAACTGTTTTTT
>TRBV4-1|.|TRBJ1-1|once
CASSQDQWTEFEAFF
TGCGCCAGCAGCCAAGATCAGTGGACAGAATTTGAAGCTTTCTTT
>TRBV4-2|.|TRBJ2-5|.
CASSSQFQETQYF
TGTGCCAGCAGCTCCCAATTCCAAGAGACCCAGTACTTC
>TRBV30|TRBD1|TRBJ2-1|.
CAWSRGQGDHNEQFF
TGTGCCTGGAGTCGGGGACAGGGGGACCACAATGAGCAGTTCTTC
>TRBV3-1/TRBV3-2|.|TRBJ1-3|.
CASSQDSGTLSSGNTIYF
TGTGCCAGCAGCCAGGACTCCGGGACTTTATCCTCTGGAAACACCATATATTTT
>TRBV28|.|TRBJ1-2|.
CASKETADVGWAGYTF
TGTGCCAGCAAAGAGACAGCCGACGTGGGGTGGGCTGGCTACACCTTC
>TRBV18|TRBD1|TRBJ2-1|.
CASSLGQGKSTYNEQFF
TGTGCCAGCTCCCTGGGACAGGGGAAGTCGACCTACAATGAGCAGTTCTTC
>TRBV5-1|.|TRBJ1-1|.
CASSPRTAIAAFF
TGCGCCAGCAGCCCACGGACAGCAATTGCGGCTTTCTTT
>TRBV6-5|.|TRBJ1-2|.
CASSYRGSGYGYTF
TGTGCCAGCAGTTACCGAGGTAGTGGGTATGGCTACACCTTC
>TRBV6-5|.|TRBJ1-2|.
CASSYGQSGNYGYTF
TGTGCCAGCAGTTACGGACAGTCGGGTAACTATGGCTACACCTTC
>TRBV7-3|TRBD1|TRBJ1-2|.
CASSYAGGNYGYTF
TGTGCCAGCAGCTATGCAGGGGGGAACTATGGCTACACCTTC
>TRBV2|.|TRBJ1-5|.
CASSWGHVDSNQPQHF
TGTGCCAGCAGTTGGGGGCATGTCGATAGCAATCAGCCCCAGCATTTT
>TRBV12-5|TRBD2|TRBJ2-7|.
CASGLVAGGRFSSYEQYF
TGTGCTAGTGGTTTAGTAGCGGGGGGCCGGTTTAGCTCCTACGAGCAGTACTTC
>TRBV27|.|TRBJ2-2|.
CASSPVFGELFF
TGTGCCAGCAGTCCGGTTTTCGGGGAGCTGTTTTTT
>TRBV6-6|.|TRBJ2-5|.
CASSMGLTQETQYF
TGTGCCAGCAGTATGGGACTGACCCAAGAGACCCAGTACTTC
>TRBV27|TRBD1|TRBJ2-7|few
CASSLRQGSIYEQYF
TGTGCCAGCAGTTTGCGACAGGGTAGTATCTACGAGCAGTACTTC
>TRBV2|.|TRBJ1-2|.
CASSDVQGSGYGYTF
TGTGCCAGCAGCGACGTCCAGGGGAGCGGCTATGGCTACACCTTC
>TRBV5-6|TRBD1|TRBJ1-6|.
CASSRTGATVPLHF
TGTGCCAGCAGCAGGACAGGGGCCACTGTCCCCCTCCACTTT
>TRBV3-1/TRBV3-2|.|TRBJ1-4|.
CASSQEGATNEKLFF
TGTGCCAGCAGCCAAGAGGGAGCAACTAATGAAAAACTGTTTTTT
>TRBV5-5|TRBD2|TRBJ2-5|.
CASSRGTSGGGETQYF
TGTGCCAGCAGCAGGGGGACTAGCGGGGGGGGCGAGACCCAGTACTTC
>TRBV9|TRBD1|TRBJ1-1|.
CASSARQGKSTEAFF
TGTGCCAGCAGCGCCAGACAGGGAAAAAGCACTGAAGCTTTCTTT
>TRBV5-1|.|TRBJ2-1|.
CASRADGSSYNEQFF
TGCGCCAGCAGAGCTGACGGGAGCTCCTACAATGAGCAGTTCTTC
>TRBV2|TRBD1|TRBJ1-1|.
CASSPRTGVNTEAFF
TGTGCCAGCAGTCCCCGGACAGGCGTGAACACTGAAGCTTTCTTT
>TRBV4-1|TRBD2|TRBJ2-1|.
CASSQEGLAENNEQFF
TGCGCCAGCAGCCAAGAGGGACTAGCGGAGAACAATGAGCAGTTCTTC
>TRBV30|.|TRBJ1-6|.
CAWESGGNNSPLHF
TGTGCCTGGGAGAGTGGAGGGAATAATTCACCCCTCCACTTT
>TRBV5-6|.|TRBJ2-7|.
CASSLGQKKNYEQYF
TGTGCCAGCAGCTTGGGACAGAAAAAGAACTACGAGCAGTACTTC
>TRBV7-9|TRBD1|TRBJ1-2|.
CASSLADRGLIAAYGYTF
TGTGCCAGCAGCTTAGCGGACAGGGGCCTTATAGCGGCTTATGGCTACACCTTC
>TRBV6-5|TRBD1|TRBJ2-5|few
CASSRDSQETQYF
TGTGCCAGCAGCAGGGACAGCCAAGAGACCCAGTACTTC
>TRBV27|.|TRBJ2-1|.
CASTHYNEQFF
TGTGCCAGCACCCACTACAATGAGCAGTTCTTC
>TRBV4-3|.|TRBJ1-6|.
CASSQGIPAGSPLHF
TGCGCCAGCAGCCAAGGAATTCCGGCGGGTTCACCCCTCCACTTT
>TRBV6-2/TRBV6-3|.|TRBJ2-7|.
CASSYTGRAYEQYF
TGTGCCAGCAGTTACACAGGGAGAGCCTACGAGCAGTACTTC
>TRBV7-9|.|TRBJ1-2|.
CASSPGQPAGYTF
TGTGCCAGCAGCCCTGGACAGCCGGCAGGCTACACCTTC
>TRBV3-1/TRBV3-2|TRBD1|TRBJ1-2|once
CASSPPDRVGYGYTF
TGTGCCAGCAGCCCCCCAGACAGGGTCGGCTATGGCTACACCTTC
>TRBV4-2|.|TRBJ2-7|many
CASSPNGGERSYEQYF
TGTGCCAGCAGCCCCAACGGGGGAGAGCGGTCCTACGAGCAGTACTTC
>TRBV10-3|TRBD2|TRBJ2-1|.
CAISDGLAGAEGMKFF
TGTGCCATCAGTGACGGACTAGCGGGGGCCGAGGGGATGAAGTTCTTC
>TRBV21-1|.|TRBJ1-1|.
CASSKPFQVPDRGSTEAFF
TGTGCCAGCAGCAAACCGTTCCAAGTACCGGACAGGGGGAGCACTGAAGCTTTCTTT
>TRBV3-1/TRBV3-2|TRBD2|TRBJ2-7|.
CASSPRGSGREMYF
TGTGCCAGCAGCCCGCGGGGTAGCGGGAGGGAAATGTACTTC
>TRBV3-1/TRBV3-2|.|TRBJ1-3|.
CASSQDAGSGNTIYF
TGTGCCAGCAGCCAAGATGCGGGAAGTGGAAACACCATATATTTT
>TRBV14|.|TRBJ2-2|.
CASSQNRVNTGELFF
TGTGCCAGCAGCCAAAACAGGGTTAACACCGGGGAGCTGTTTTTT
>TRBV7-9|TRBD1|TRBJ2-5|.
CASSLVEGADWETQYF
TGTGCCAGCAGCTTAGTTGAGGGGGCTGACTGGGAGACCCAGTACTTC
>TRBV5-1|TRBD2|TRBJ2-3|once
CASSFGAGGTDTQYF
TGCGCCAGCAGCTTTGGTGCGGGAGGTACAGATACGCAGTATTTT
>TRBV19|.|TRBJ1-5|.
CASSMTPKPQHF
TGTGCCAGTAGTATGACTCCGAAGCCCCAGCATTTT
>TRBV15|TRBD1|TRBJ1-5|.
CATGQDNQPQHF
TGTGCCACCGGACAGGACAATCAGCCCCAGCATTTT